A selection of T cell receptor beta chains follows, all from one sample in a study of T-cell memory formation after mild COVID-19. TCRdb independently ran MiXCR on the 5' RACE reads; one entry per CDR3 protein. This table has around 300,000 distinct CDR3 sequences, roughly 13% appearing once. Sequencing used PBMCs or a T cell subset sorted from them (not recorded which). These receptors came from a man younger than 35 who had mild COVID-19 (a few samples of this study predate the infection). Cell type and time point are not known. CDR3s include the opening cysteine and the closing phenylalanine or tryptophan. The order of the fields is D gene, V gene, clone size, J gene, CDR3 DNA, CDR3 protein. The D gene is left open where the match is weak. The size of a clone is reported for some rows only, either as once, few or many, or as a class for expanded clones.

>.|TRBV4-3|few|TRBJ2-2
TGCGCCAGCAGCCAAGAAGGGTGGGACAACACCGGGGAGCTGTTTTTT
CASSQEGWDNTGELFF
>TRBD1|TRBV3-1|.|TRBJ2-1
TGTGCCAGCAGCCAAGAAACCCCCGGGACAGGGGTCCCCAATGAGCAGTTCTTC
CASSQETPGTGVPNEQFF
>TRBD1|TRBV4-2|few|TRBJ2-7
TGTGCCAGCAGCCAAGAACAGGGGAGCGAGCAGTACTTC
CASSQEQGSEQYF
>.|TRBV29-1|.|TRBJ1-2
TGCAGCGCCCGGGGGACCGGGAGCCCTGGCTACACCTTC
CSARGTGSPGYTF
>.|TRBV5-1|few|TRBJ1-5
TGCGCCAGCAGCTTGGATCCAGGCACCCAGCCCCAGCATTTT
CASSLDPGTQPQHF
>.|TRBV29-1|few|TRBJ1-2
TGCAGCGTTTCTTCCCCTTATGGCTACACCTTC
CSVSSPYGYTF
>TRBD1|TRBV9|.|TRBJ2-2
TGTGCCAGCAGCGCGGAATCGGGACAGTATACCGGGGAGCTGTTTTTT
CASSAESGQYTGELFF
>TRBD2|TRBV7-2|few|TRBJ2-7
TGTGCCAGCAGCGCCCACGGGGGGGCTAACGACGAGCAGTACTTC
CASSAHGGANDEQYF
>TRBD1|TRBV18|.|TRBJ2-7
TGTGCCAGCTCACCATCTTGGGACAGGGGGCCCGAGCAGTACTTC
CASSPSWDRGPEQYF
>.|TRBV6-5|.|TRBJ2-7
TGTGCCAGCAGTTACTCGAGTACAGGGTACGAGCAGTACTTC
CASSYSSTGYEQYF
>.|TRBV20-1|.|TRBJ2-5
TGCAGTGCTAGCTGGGGGGTAGAGACCCAGTACTTC
CSASWGVETQYF
>.|TRBV6-5|.|TRBJ1-1
TGTGCCAGCACCCCTCTGAACCGGGCCACCGAGTCTAACACTGAAGCTTTCTTT
CASTPLNRATESNTEAFF
>TRBD1|TRBV6-5|many|TRBJ2-7
TGTGCCAGCAGTTACTCGACAGGGATTGTCTACGAGCAGTACTTC
CASSYSTGIVYEQYF
>.|TRBV2|many|TRBJ2-2
TGTGCCAGCGTTGAAGGGGGGAGGACCGGGGAGCTGTTTTTT
CASVEGGRTGELFF
>TRBD2|TRBV7-8|.|TRBJ2-2
TGTGCCAGCAGCTTACTGACGGGACTAGCGGGGGCAGTCGGGGAGCTGTTTTTT
CASSLLTGLAGAVGELFF
>TRBD1|TRBV12-3/TRBV12-4|few|TRBJ1-5
TGTGCCAGCAGCTCCACAGGGGGCTTACAGCCCCAGCATTTT
CASSSTGGLQPQHF
>TRBD2|TRBV27|many|TRBJ2-1
TGTGCCAGCCACCTAGCGGGGAGGGAATGGGAGCAGTTCTTC
CASHLAGREWEQFF
>.|TRBV7-6|.|TRBJ2-3
TGTGCCAGCAGCTTATGGGGTATGGGTGACTCAGATACGCAGTATTTT
CASSLWGMGDSDTQYF
>.|TRBV15|few|TRBJ2-2
TGTGCCACCGGGGGCCAGAACACCGGGGACCTGTTTTTT
CATGGQNTGDLFF
>TRBD2|TRBV6-5|few|TRBJ2-1
TGTGCCACCACCGGAGGCGGGGGATTTTACAATGAGCAGTTCTTC
CATTGGGGFYNEQFF
>.|TRBV12-3/TRBV12-4|few|TRBJ2-1
TGTGCCAGCACTGAGGGGGGGAATGAGCAGTTCTTC
CASTEGGNEQFF
>.|TRBV5-1|few|TRBJ1-2
TGCGCCAGCAGCTCGAACCTCAACTATGGCTACACCTTC
CASSSNLNYGYTF
>.|TRBV20-1|.|TRBJ1-2
TGCAGTGCTCGAGTGCCCTCCTATGGCTACACCTTC
CSARVPSYGYTF
>TRBD1|TRBV4-1|few|TRBJ1-5
TGCGCCAGCAGCCAAGCATCCGGGACAGGCGATCAGCCCCAGCATTTT
CASSQASGTGDQPQHF
>.|TRBV20-1|.|TRBJ2-3
TGCAGTGCTAGAGCCAACGGGGGCCCCACAGATACGCAGTATTTT
CSARANGGPTDTQYF
>.|TRBV6-5|.|TRBJ2-5
TGTGCCAGCAGGGAAGGCGGGGAAGGGACCCAGTACTTC
CASREGGEGTQYF
>.|TRBV2|few|TRBJ2-7
TGTGCCAGCAGCCGGGACATAATGTCCGAGCAGTACTTC
CASSRDIMSEQYF
>.|TRBV20-1|.|TRBJ1-3
TGCAGTGCTCACCGGGACTCTGGAAACACCATATATTTT
CSAHRDSGNTIYF
>.|TRBV18|.|TRBJ2-6
TGTGCCAGCTCACCTCAGGAAATCTCTGGGGCCAACGTCCTGACTTTC
CASSPQEISGANVLTF
>.|TRBV20-1|.|TRBJ2-3
TGCAGTGCTAGCCCAGGGCCTACGCAGTATTTT
CSASPGPTQYF
>.|TRBV7-2|few|TRBJ2-3
TGTGCCAGCAGGGGCAAGCGCAATAGGGCGGGAGATACGCAGTATTTT
CASRGKRNRAGDTQYF
>.|TRBV5-1|many|TRBJ2-2
TGCGCCAGCAGCTTTTACAGGCCCCCCACCGGGGAGCTGTTTTTT
CASSFYRPPTGELFF
>.|TRBV2|.|TRBJ2-1
TGTGCCAGCAGTGAATCAGGGTATGAGCAGTTCTTC
CASSESGYEQFF
>TRBD1|TRBV7-2|few|TRBJ2-7
TGTGCCAGCAGCCGGACAGGGAACTACGAGCAGTACTTC
CASSRTGNYEQYF
>.|TRBV7-8|few|TRBJ2-5
TGTGCCAGCACCAGAATACAGGGCCTAGCAGCCCAAGAGACCCAGTACTTC
CASTRIQGLAAQETQYF
>.|TRBV6-2/TRBV6-3|few|TRBJ1-5
TGTGCCAGCAGTCCACGGGGGGGTCATCAGCCCCAGCATTTT
CASSPRGGHQPQHF
>TRBD1|TRBV4-3|.|TRBJ1-2
TGCGCCAGCAGCCAAGTGCCGGGACAGGCAAGAGATGGCTACACCTTC
CASSQVPGQARDGYTF
>.|TRBV7-9|many|TRBJ2-1
TGTGCCAGCAGCTTAGAGTTCTTC
CASSLEFF
>TRBD1|TRBV29-1|.|TRBJ1-6
TGCAGCGCCAGACAGGGGGTAGATTCACCCCTCCACTTT
CSARQGVDSPLHF
>TRBD1|TRBV18|few|TRBJ2-7
TGTGCCAGCTCACGGGGGGCAGGACAGGGCTACGAGCAGTACTTC
CASSRGAGQGYEQYF
>TRBD1|TRBV28|.|TRBJ1-4
TGTGCCAGCGGGGCCCTCCGGGACAGCGCCAAACTGTTTTTT
CASGALRDSAKLFF
>.|TRBV7-8|many|TRBJ1-6
TGTGCCAGCAGCCCCCCCCGGCAGGGGAATCTATCACCCCTCCACTTT
CASSPPRQGNLSPLHF
>.|TRBV7-9|few|TRBJ2-7
TGTGCCAGCAGCGAGTGGGCGGGCTTCGGGCAGTACTTC
CASSEWAGFGQYF
>.|TRBV6-2/TRBV6-3|few|TRBJ2-3
TGTGCCAGCATGGACTCCGCGACGCAGTATTTT
CASMDSATQYF
>.|TRBV5-1|.|TRBJ1-4
TGCGCCAGCAGCACGGGACAAGGGGATGAAAAACTGTTTTTT
CASSTGQGDEKLFF
>.|TRBV7-6|many|TRBJ2-3
TGTGCCAGCGGCCCGGTCACAGATACGCAGTATTTT
CASGPVTDTQYF
>.|TRBV7-7|.|TRBJ1-1
TGTGCCAGCAGCACACAGGCCCCAGGGGCCGCGATGTTGGGTGGAGAAGCTTTCTTT
CASSTQAPGAAMLGGEAFF
>.|TRBV6-2/TRBV6-3|.|TRBJ2-7
TGTGCCAGCCTTCCAACGGGACTTCCCAGGGAGTACGAGCAGTACTTC
CASLPTGLPREYEQYF
>.|TRBV6-5|.|TRBJ1-1
TGTGCCAGCAGCCTAGACAGATCCGGGAACACTGAAGCTTTCTTT
CASSLDRSGNTEAFF
>.|TRBV3-1|many|TRBJ1-2
TGTGCCAGCAGCCAGGTCCGGGGGTCGGGTAACTATGGCTACACCTTC
CASSQVRGSGNYGYTF
>.|TRBV7-3|.|TRBJ2-5
TGTGCCAGCAGCCCCCAACCCCAAGAGACCCAGTACTTC
CASSPQPQETQYF
>TRBD1|TRBV5-1|.|TRBJ1-2
TGCGCCAGCAGCCTGCGGCCAGGGGGGGTTGCGGACTATGGCTACACCTTC
CASSLRPGGVADYGYTF
>TRBD1|TRBV7-8|few|TRBJ1-2
TGTGCCAGCAGCCCCGGGACAGATGGATATGGCTACACCTTC
CASSPGTDGYGYTF
>TRBD2|TRBV15|few|TRBJ2-3
TGTGCCACCAGAGGGGCCTTTGAGCGGGGCGGCACAGATACGCAGTATTTT
CATRGAFERGGTDTQYF
>.|TRBV18|few|TRBJ1-1
TGTGCCAGGCCGCCACCGAACACTGAAGCTTTCTTT
CARPPPNTEAFF
>.|TRBV7-2|.|TRBJ2-7
TGTGCCAGCAGCTTAACAGCCGACTCCTACGAGCAGTACTTC
CASSLTADSYEQYF
>.|TRBV4-3|few|TRBJ2-3
TGCGCCAGCAGCCAAGATCGGGGGGCAAGCGGGATTGTCACAGATACGCAGTATTTT
CASSQDRGASGIVTDTQYF
>.|TRBV25-1|few|TRBJ2-3
TGTGCCAGCAGGTCGGATACTTTCACAGATACGCAGTATTTT
CASRSDTFTDTQYF